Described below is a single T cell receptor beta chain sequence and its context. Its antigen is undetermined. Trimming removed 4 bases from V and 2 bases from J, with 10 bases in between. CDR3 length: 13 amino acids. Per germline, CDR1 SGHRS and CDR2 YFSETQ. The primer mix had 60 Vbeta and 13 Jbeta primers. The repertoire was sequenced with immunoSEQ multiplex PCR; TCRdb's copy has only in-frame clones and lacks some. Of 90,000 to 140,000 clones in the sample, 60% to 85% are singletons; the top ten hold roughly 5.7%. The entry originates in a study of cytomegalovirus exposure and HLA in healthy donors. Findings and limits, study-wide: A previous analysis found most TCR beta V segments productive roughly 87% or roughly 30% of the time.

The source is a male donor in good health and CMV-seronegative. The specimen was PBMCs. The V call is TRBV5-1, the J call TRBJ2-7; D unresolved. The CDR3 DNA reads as TGCGCCAGCAGCGTGGACGGTCCCTACGAGCAGTACTTC. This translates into CASSVDGPYEQYF.